This T cell receptor beta chain stems from a study of blood T cells in healthy people across ages. The CDR3 sequence is 17 residues long. CDR1 and CDR2 (germline): SNHLY, FYNNEI. Trimming took off 2 bases at V and 5 bases at J, with 21 bases between the two ends. Findings and limits, study-wide: The diversity estimates, figures obtained from one million T cells, were considered underestimates.

Peripheral blood samples of around 11 milliliters were drawn from each donor. The use of a sample-barcoded 5' primer and a J-beta primer mix characterized a second PCR of roughly 6 to 11 cycles. In TCRdb, the 5' RACE reads were re-called with MiXCR into one record per CDR3 protein. This repertoire shows about 1.6 million distinct CDR3 sequences, about 31% found once; its top ten account for about 11%. As regards this clonotype: Its antigen is unidentified.

The sequenced sample was blood. This chain links TRBV2 with TRBJ1-2; unclear D gene. This TCR derives from a woman under 40 in good health. The CDR3 DNA is TGTGCCAGCAGTGAAATTCGAGGCGGTGGTGTGGTTTATGGCTACACCTTC. It yields the protein CASSEIRGGGVVYGYTF.